These T cell receptor beta chains were read from a single sample in a study of cytomegalovirus exposure and HLA in healthy donors. Assay: immunoSEQ multiplex PCR; the TCRdb copy retains only in-frame clones and omits some. The sample shows over 65,000 clones, approximately 77% of them seen only once. Sample: PBMCs. Source of these receptors: a woman younger than 45 in good health and CMV-seropositive. Both conserved end residues are part of each CDR3. The D gene is left open where the match is weak. Clone sizes are given selectively: once, few, many, or a class where the clone is expanded.

D gene: NA; V gene: TRBV27; J gene: TRBJ2-1; clone size: NA; CDR3 DNA: TGTGCCAGCAAAGGGCGCGGGTTATACAATGAGCAGTTCTTC; CDR3 protein: CASKGRGLYNEQFF
D gene: NA; V gene: TRBV5-1; J gene: TRBJ2-1; clone size: few; CDR3 DNA: TGCGTTTTTTTCAACCAGAAAGCGGCATACAATGAGCAGTTCTTC; CDR3 protein: CVFFNQKAAYNEQFF
D gene: TRBD2; V gene: TRBV5-1; J gene: TRBJ2-7; clone size: NA; CDR3 DNA: TGCGCCAGCAGCACAGTAGCGGGATTACCCCCTGGCGAGCAGTACTTC; CDR3 protein: CASSTVAGLPPGEQYF
D gene: NA; V gene: TRBV19; J gene: TRBJ2-7; clone size: NA; CDR3 DNA: TGTGCCAGTAGTATTGGAGGGGGCGGCGAGCAGTACTTC; CDR3 protein: CASSIGGGGEQYF
D gene: NA; V gene: TRBV6-6; J gene: TRBJ1-1; clone size: NA; CDR3 DNA: TGTGCCCACAAGGGGGGGATAAACACTGAAGCTTTCTTT; CDR3 protein: CAHKGGINTEAFF
D gene: TRBD2; V gene: TRBV2; J gene: TRBJ2-3; clone size: NA; CDR3 DNA: TGTGCCAGCACCCCGGGACTAGCGTTCCCCACAGATACGCAGTATTTT; CDR3 protein: CASTPGLAFPTDTQYF
D gene: NA; V gene: TRBV5-1; J gene: TRBJ2-1; clone size: NA; CDR3 DNA: TGCGCCAGCGGGACCGGGACTTCCTCCTACAATGAGCAGTTCTTC; CDR3 protein: CASGTGTSSYNEQFF
D gene: TRBD2; V gene: TRBV13; J gene: TRBJ2-7; clone size: NA; CDR3 DNA: TGTGCCAGCAGCTTAGGGCGACTAGCGGGTCCCTACGAGCAGTACTTC; CDR3 protein: CASSLGRLAGPYEQYF
D gene: NA; V gene: TRBV27; J gene: TRBJ2-7; clone size: once; CDR3 DNA: TGTGCCAGCAGTGGCCACGATAAGCAGTACTTC; CDR3 protein: CASSGHDKQYF
D gene: NA; V gene: TRBV10-3; J gene: TRBJ2-7; clone size: NA; CDR3 DNA: TGTGCCATACGGGGTAATAGCGCTTACGAGCAGTACTTC; CDR3 protein: CAIRGNSAYEQYF
D gene: NA; V gene: TRBV11-2; J gene: TRBJ1-4; clone size: NA; CDR3 DNA: TGTGCCAGCAGCTTAGGGACGGGAGGAACTAATGAAAAACTGTTTTTT; CDR3 protein: CASSLGTGGTNEKLFF
D gene: NA; V gene: TRBV21-1; J gene: TRBJ2-1; clone size: once; CDR3 DNA: TGTGCCAGCAGCAAAGAAGAGGGACTAGCGGGAGTCGATGATGAGCAGTTCTTC; CDR3 protein: CASSKEEGLAGVDDEQFF
D gene: TRBD1; V gene: TRBV7-8; J gene: TRBJ1-5; clone size: NA; CDR3 DNA: TGTGCCAGCAGCACGGACAGGGGTAGCAATCAGCCCCAGCATTTT; CDR3 protein: CASSTDRGSNQPQHF
D gene: NA; V gene: TRBV10-3; J gene: TRBJ2-6; clone size: NA; CDR3 DNA: TGTGCCATCAGTTTCCTTAGCCGTCGACTTACTGAGTCTGGGGCCAACGTCCTGACTTTC; CDR3 protein: CAISFLSRRLTESGANVLTF
D gene: NA; V gene: TRBV10-3; J gene: TRBJ2-2; clone size: few; CDR3 DNA: TGTGCCATCAGGGCTAGCGCCGAAAGGACCGGGGAGCTGTTTTTT; CDR3 protein: CAIRASAERTGELFF
D gene: TRBD2; V gene: TRBV15; J gene: TRBJ2-3; clone size: once; CDR3 DNA: TGTGCCACCAGCCACCCTAGCGGGGCTGAAGATACGCAGTATTTT; CDR3 protein: CATSHPSGAEDTQYF
D gene: NA; V gene: TRBV2; J gene: TRBJ2-1; clone size: NA; CDR3 DNA: TGTGCCAGCAACCCCGGGAGAGGGTCCTACAATGAGCAGTTCTTC; CDR3 protein: CASNPGRGSYNEQFF
D gene: NA; V gene: TRBV5-6; J gene: TRBJ2-1; clone size: NA; CDR3 DNA: TGTGCCAGCCGCCCTGCGGGGGCCCTAGAGCAGTTCTTC; CDR3 protein: CASRPAGALEQFF
D gene: TRBD2; V gene: TRBV19; J gene: TRBJ2-5; clone size: once; CDR3 DNA: TGTGCCAGTACCGCGGGGGGTGGAGAGACCCAGTACTTC; CDR3 protein: CASTAGGGETQYF
D gene: NA; V gene: TRBV5-1; J gene: TRBJ1-1; clone size: few; CDR3 DNA: TGCGCCAGCAGCTTGTCCAGCAGGGCAAACACTGAAGCTTTCTTT; CDR3 protein: CASSLSSRANTEAFF
D gene: TRBD1; V gene: TRBV28; J gene: TRBJ2-2; clone size: NA; CDR3 DNA: TGTGCCAGCAGTACAATGTGGACAGGGGCCACCGGGGAGCTGTTTTTT; CDR3 protein: CASSTMWTGATGELFF
D gene: TRBD1; V gene: TRBV15; J gene: TRBJ1-1; clone size: NA; CDR3 DNA: TGTGCCACCAGTGGGGACAGGGGTACTGAAGCTTTCTTT; CDR3 protein: CATSGDRGTEAFF
D gene: NA; V gene: TRBV11-2; J gene: TRBJ2-7; clone size: NA; CDR3 DNA: TGTGCCAGCAGCTTAAGCTTCCGCTACGAGCAGTACTTC; CDR3 protein: CASSLSFRYEQYF
D gene: NA; V gene: TRBV6-6; J gene: TRBJ2-7; clone size: few; CDR3 DNA: TGTGCCAGCACCCAGGAGGCCTCCTACGAGCAGTACTTC; CDR3 protein: CASTQEASYEQYF
D gene: TRBD2; V gene: TRBV18; J gene: TRBJ2-3; clone size: NA; CDR3 DNA: TGTGCCAGCTCACTACGTTTGGGACTAGCGGGACAGGATACGCAGTATTTT; CDR3 protein: CASSLRLGLAGQDTQYF
D gene: TRBD1; V gene: TRBV7-2; J gene: TRBJ1-2; clone size: NA; CDR3 DNA: TGTGCCAGCAGCTTCGGACAGGGGATTCAGGGCTACACCTTC; CDR3 protein: CASSFGQGIQGYTF
D gene: TRBD1; V gene: TRBV7-9; J gene: TRBJ1-1; clone size: few; CDR3 DNA: TGTGCCAGCAGCTTAGAAGGGGACAGCATGAACACTGAAGCTTTCTTT; CDR3 protein: CASSLEGDSMNTEAFF
D gene: TRBD1; V gene: TRBV29-1; J gene: TRBJ2-1; clone size: once; CDR3 DNA: TGCAGCGTCGCCGGGGACAGGTCCTACAATGAGCAGTTCTTC; CDR3 protein: CSVAGDRSYNEQFF
D gene: NA; V gene: TRBV14; J gene: TRBJ1-2; clone size: once; CDR3 DNA: TGTGCCAGCAGCCAAGATGGCCAGGGGCTCTATGGCTACACCTTC; CDR3 protein: CASSQDGQGLYGYTF